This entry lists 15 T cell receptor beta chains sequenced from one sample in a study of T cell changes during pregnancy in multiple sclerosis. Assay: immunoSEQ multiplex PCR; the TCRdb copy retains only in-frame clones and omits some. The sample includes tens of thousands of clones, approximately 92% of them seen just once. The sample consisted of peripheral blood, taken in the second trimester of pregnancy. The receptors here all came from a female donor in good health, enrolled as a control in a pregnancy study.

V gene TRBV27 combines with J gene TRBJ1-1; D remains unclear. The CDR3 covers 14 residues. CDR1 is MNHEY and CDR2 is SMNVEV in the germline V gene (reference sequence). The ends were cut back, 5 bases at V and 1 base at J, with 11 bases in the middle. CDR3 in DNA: TGTGCCAGCAGTAAGCAGACACCGAACACTGAAGCTTTCTTT. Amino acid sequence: CASSKQTPNTEAFF.

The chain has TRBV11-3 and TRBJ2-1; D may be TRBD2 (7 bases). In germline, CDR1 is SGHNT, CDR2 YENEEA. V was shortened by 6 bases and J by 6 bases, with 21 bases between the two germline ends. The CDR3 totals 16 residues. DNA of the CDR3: TGTGCCAGCAGTTTTCGGGACACCGGGACTATCAATGAGCAGTTCTTC. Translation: CASSFRDTGTINEQFF. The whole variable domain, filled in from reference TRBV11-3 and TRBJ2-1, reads EAGVVQSPRYKIIEKKQPVAFWCNPISGHNTLYWYLQNLGQGPELLIRYENEEAVDDSQLPKDRFSAERLKGVDSTLKIQPAELGDSAVYLCASSFRDTGTINEQFFGPGTRLTVL.

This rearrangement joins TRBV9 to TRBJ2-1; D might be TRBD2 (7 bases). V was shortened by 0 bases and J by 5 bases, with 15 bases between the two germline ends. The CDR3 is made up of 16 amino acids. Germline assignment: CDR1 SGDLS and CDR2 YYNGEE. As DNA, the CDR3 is TGTGCCAGCAGCGTAGCATGGGGGGGCGACCACAATGAGCAGTTCTTC. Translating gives CASSVAWGGDHNEQFF.

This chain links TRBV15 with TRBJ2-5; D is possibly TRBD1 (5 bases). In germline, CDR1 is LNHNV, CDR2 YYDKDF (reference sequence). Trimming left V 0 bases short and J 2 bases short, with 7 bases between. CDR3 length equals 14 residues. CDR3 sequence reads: CATSREDNQETQYF. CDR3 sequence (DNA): TGTGCCACCAGCAGAGAGGACAATCAAGAGACCCAGTACTTC.

The CDR3 DNA is TGTGCCAGCTCACCAGAGTCTATAGCAGGGGGCTTGGAGACCCAGTACTTC. This gives the protein CASSPESIAGGLETQYF. The chain has TRBV18 and TRBJ2-5, with 8 bases identical to TRBD1. Per germline, CDR1 KGHSH and CDR2 LQKENI. Losses at the gene ends were 2 bases for V and 5 bases for J; bases not matched to a gene: 13. The CDR3 is made up of 17 amino acids.

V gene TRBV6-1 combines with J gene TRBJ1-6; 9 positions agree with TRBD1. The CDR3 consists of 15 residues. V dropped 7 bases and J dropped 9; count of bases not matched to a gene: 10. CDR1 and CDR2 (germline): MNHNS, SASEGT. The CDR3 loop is CASTLGQGIASPLHF. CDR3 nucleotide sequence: TGTGCCAGCACCCTAGGACAGGGGATTGCTTCACCCCTCCACTTT.

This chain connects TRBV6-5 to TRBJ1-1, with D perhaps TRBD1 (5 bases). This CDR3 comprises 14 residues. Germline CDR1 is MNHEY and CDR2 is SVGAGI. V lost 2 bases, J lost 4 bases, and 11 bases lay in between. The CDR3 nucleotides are TGTGCCAGCAGTTACGGGGCAGGGCCCACTGAAGCTTTCTTT. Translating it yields CASSYGAGPTEAFF.

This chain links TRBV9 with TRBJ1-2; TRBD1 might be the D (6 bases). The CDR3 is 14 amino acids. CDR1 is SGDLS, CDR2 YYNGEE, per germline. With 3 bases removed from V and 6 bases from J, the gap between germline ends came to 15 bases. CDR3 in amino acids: CASSAAGVLNGYTF. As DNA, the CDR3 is TGTGCCAGCAGCGCCGCAGGGGTTTTGAATGGCTACACCTTC.

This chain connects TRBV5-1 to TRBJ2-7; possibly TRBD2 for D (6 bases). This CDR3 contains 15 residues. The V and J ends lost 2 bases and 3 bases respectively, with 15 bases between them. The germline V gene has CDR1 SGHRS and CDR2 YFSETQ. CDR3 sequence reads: CASSFDREINYEQYF. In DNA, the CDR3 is TGCGCCAGCAGCTTTGACCGGGAGATAAACTACGAGCAGTACTTC.

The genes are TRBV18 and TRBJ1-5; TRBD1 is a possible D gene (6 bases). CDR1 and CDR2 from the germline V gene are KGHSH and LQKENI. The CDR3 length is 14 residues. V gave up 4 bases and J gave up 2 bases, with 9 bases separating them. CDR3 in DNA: TGTGCCAGCTCACAGGGGGACGGCAATCAGCCCCAGCATTTT. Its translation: CASSQGDGNQPQHF.

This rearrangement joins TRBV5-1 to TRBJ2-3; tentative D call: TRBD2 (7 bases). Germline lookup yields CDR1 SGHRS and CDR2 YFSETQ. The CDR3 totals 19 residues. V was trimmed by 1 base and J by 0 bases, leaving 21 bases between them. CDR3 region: CASSLWGGGSPLSTDTQYF. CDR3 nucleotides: TGCGCCAGCAGCTTGTGGGGGGGCGGTTCTCCCCTTAGCACAGATACGCAGTATTTT.

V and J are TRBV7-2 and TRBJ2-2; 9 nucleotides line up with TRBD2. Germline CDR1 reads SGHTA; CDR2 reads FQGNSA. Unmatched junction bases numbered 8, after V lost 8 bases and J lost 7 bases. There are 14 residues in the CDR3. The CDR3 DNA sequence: TGTGCCAGCGAGGGCGGGGGGGTAAACGGGGAGCTGTTTTTT. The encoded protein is CASEGGGVNGELFF.

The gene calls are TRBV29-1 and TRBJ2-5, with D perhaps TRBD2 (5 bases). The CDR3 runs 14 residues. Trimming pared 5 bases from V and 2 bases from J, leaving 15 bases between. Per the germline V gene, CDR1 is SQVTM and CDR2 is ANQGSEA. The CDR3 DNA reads TGCAGCGTTTCCAAGTCTGGCGGGCAAGAGACCCAGTACTTC. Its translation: CSVSKSGGQETQYF.

DNA for the CDR3: TGTGCCAGCTCACCCTTAGCGGGGGGGTCGTCAGATACGCAGTATTTT. Amino acid sequence: CASSPLAGGSSDTQYF. The chain has TRBV18 and TRBJ2-3, with 11 bases fitting TRBD2. The CDR3 is 16 residues long. Germline-derived CDR1 and CDR2 are KGHSH and LQKENI. V shed 3 bases, J shed 4 bases, and the junction held 6 bases outside the gene matches.

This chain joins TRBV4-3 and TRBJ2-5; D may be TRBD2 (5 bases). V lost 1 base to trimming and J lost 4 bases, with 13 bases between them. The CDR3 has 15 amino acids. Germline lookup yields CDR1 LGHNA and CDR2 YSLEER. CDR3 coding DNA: TGCGCCAGCAGCCAAGGCTCTAGCCCGGTAGAGACCCAGTACTTC. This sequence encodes CASSQGSSPVETQYF.